This T cell receptor beta chain was documented in a study of CD8 T cells in Susac syndrome. Whole-study findings and limits: The relatively small number of individuals in the TCR sequencing and HLA analysis was acknowledged by the study.

The germline gives CDR1 LGHDT, CDR2 YNNKEL (reference sequence). Trimming pared 5 bases from V and 4 bases from J, leaving 8 bases between. CDR3 length: 12 residues. Details on this clonotype: Its antigen is unknown.

The authors carried out high-throughput sequencing of TCR beta. They applied it to CD8+ and CD4+ T cells obtained from blood. TEMRA cells were FACS-enriched, while CD8+ and CD4+ T cells were negatively isolated. The authors reverse transcribed about 0.5 to 1 ug RNA with random hexamers. Amplification of TCR beta CDR3 was carried out by immunoSEQ multiplex PCR, which covered 54 Vbeta and 13 Jbeta segments. TCRdb reprocessed the immunoSEQ multiplex PCR reads via MiXCR and lists one record per CDR3 protein. This table holds roughly 130,000 distinct CDR3 sequences, more than 90% found once. The sequenced sample was CD4+ T cells from PBMCs. This chain uses TRBV3-1 with TRBJ2-5, with TRBD2 as a possible D gene (5 bases). The TCR originated in a human donor in good health. CDR3 sequence: CASSRSGETQYF. In DNA, the CDR3 is TGTGCCAGCAGCAGGAGCGGAGAGACCCAGTACTTC.